A selection of T cell receptor beta chains follows, all from one sample in a study of vaccination effects on CD4 cells after COVID-19. Sequenced by immunoSEQ multiplex PCR; TCRdb stores in-frame clones only, minus some. Here the sample spans approximately 61,000 clones, 60% to 75% being singletons. For these receptors, no antigen is known. Source: CD4+ T cells from PBMCs cultured with HCoV-229E spike peptides, taken after COVID-19 vaccination. The receptors were sampled from a human donor who received a COVID-19 vaccine. Both conserved end residues are part of each CDR3. D genes are given only for firm matches. Clone size is stated in some rows and not others, as once, few, many or a class when expanded.

v_call,clone_size,d_call,j_call,cdr3_nt,cdr3_aa
TRBV19,-,-,TRBJ1-3,TGTGCCAGTAGTATTGGCGGAAACACCATATATTTT,CASSIGGNTIYF
TRBV14,few,-,TRBJ1-1,TGTGCCAGCACCCTGCTGCAGACAGCGATGAACACTGAAGCTTTCTTT,CASTLLQTAMNTEAFF
TRBV4-3,-,-,TRBJ2-2,TGCGCCAGCAGCCAATCTTCGATCACCGGGGAGCTGTTTTTT,CASSQSSITGELFF
TRBV12-3/TRBV12-4,few,-,TRBJ2-2,TGTGCCAGGAACACCGGGGAGCTGTTTTTT,CARNTGELFF
TRBV9,-,-,TRBJ2-5,TGTGCCAGCAGCGTAGGATCGGAGACCCAGTACTTC,CASSVGSETQYF
TRBV19,-,TRBD1,TRBJ1-2,TGTGCCAGTAGTACCGACAGGGGGCGGACGAACTATGGCTACACCTTC,CASSTDRGRTNYGYTF
TRBV2,-,-,TRBJ2-3,TGTGCCAGCAGTGAAGTGTGGAACACAGATACGCAGTATTTT,CASSEVWNTDTQYF
TRBV4-1,few,TRBD2,TRBJ2-1,TGCGCCAGCAGCCAAGATAGGGGCGGGGGGGCCTACAATGAGCAGTTCTTC,CASSQDRGGGAYNEQFF
TRBV6-1,-,TRBD2,TRBJ2-5,TGTGCCAGCAGTGTTGGTGGGACTAGCGTCCCTAAGACCCAGTACTTC,CASSVGGTSVPKTQYF
TRBV6-5,-,-,TRBJ1-1,TGTGCCAGCAGTCCCCTCCACACGGTGAACACTGAAGCTTTCTTT,CASSPLHTVNTEAFF
TRBV19,-,-,TRBJ1-6,TGTGCCAGTAGTATAGATACAGGATATAATTCACCCCTCCACTTT,CASSIDTGYNSPLHF
TRBV19,-,-,TRBJ1-3,TGTGCCAGTACTAAAGACGGGATCTCTGGAAACACCATATATTTT,CASTKDGISGNTIYF